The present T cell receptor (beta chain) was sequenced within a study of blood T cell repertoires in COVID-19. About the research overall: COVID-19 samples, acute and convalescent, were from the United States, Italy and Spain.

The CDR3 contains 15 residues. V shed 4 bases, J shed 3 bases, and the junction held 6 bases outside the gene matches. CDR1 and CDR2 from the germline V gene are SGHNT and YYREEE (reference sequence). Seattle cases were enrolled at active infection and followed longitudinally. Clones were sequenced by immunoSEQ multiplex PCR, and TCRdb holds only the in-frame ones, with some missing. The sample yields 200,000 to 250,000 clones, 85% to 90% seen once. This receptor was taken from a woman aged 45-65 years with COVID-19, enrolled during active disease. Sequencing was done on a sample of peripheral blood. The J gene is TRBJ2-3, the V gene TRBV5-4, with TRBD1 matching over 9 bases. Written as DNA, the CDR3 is TGTGCCAGCAGCCTGGGACAGGGTGCTACAGATACGCAGTATTTT. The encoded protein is CASSLGQGATDTQYF. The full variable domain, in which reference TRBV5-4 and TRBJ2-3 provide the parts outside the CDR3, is ETGVTQSPTHLIKTRGQQVTLRCSSQSGHNTVSWYQQALGQGPQFIFQYYREEENGRGNFPPRFSGLQFPNYSSELNVNALELDDSALYLCASSLGQGATDTQYFGPGTRLTVL.